This T cell receptor (beta chain) appears in the sequencing data of a study of T-cell reconstitution after alpha-beta-depleted transplantation in children. This clonotype was seen repeatedly, ten times or more. Construction of the TCRbeta library involved unique molecular identifiers. One entry per CDR3 protein, called by TCRdb with MiXCR from the PCR reads. The sample records around 96,000 distinct CDR3 sequences, 12% being singletons. Looked up from germline, CDR1 is DFQATT and CDR2 is SNEGSKA (reference sequence). The V and J ends lost 7 bases and 2 bases respectively, with 18 bases between them. The CDR3 totals 14 residues.

Sequencing used PBMCs from the stem cell graft donor, obtained from the stem cell graft. The chain couples TRBV20-1 to TRBJ2-7; D uncertain. The sequence was obtained from a human donor who donated a stem cell graft to a child with inherited bone marrow failure. The CDR3 spells CSVKQHTEAYEQYF. The CDR3 DNA sequence: TGCAGTGTAAAACAACATACCGAGGCCTACGAGCAGTACTTC.